Listed below are T cell receptor beta chains from one sample, sequenced in a study of blood T cells in healthy people across ages. TCRdb re-called the 5' RACE reads through MiXCR, storing one row per CDR3 protein. The repertoire consists of some 1.5 million distinct CDR3 sequences, with approximately 42% occurring once and the leading ten covering about 4.1%. Source material: blood. The receptors here all came from a woman aged 18-29 years in good health. Each CDR3 is given with its conserved first and last residue. D genes are given only for firm matches. Clone size is shown for a subset of rows, as once, few, many or a class of expanded clone.

J gene,V gene,clone size,D gene,CDR3 length,CDR3 DNA,CDR3 protein
TRBJ1-1,TRBV6-5,.,.,15,TGTGCCAGCAGTTACTCGCCGACAGGCAACACTGAAGCTTTCTTT,CASSYSPTGNTEAFF
TRBJ1-2,TRBV6-6,few,.,16,TGTGCCAGCAGTTACGACGTCGGGGGAAGTAGCTATGGCTACACCTTC,CASSYDVGGSSYGYTF
TRBJ1-6,TRBV6-1,.,TRBD1,17,TGTGCCAGCAGTGGGAGGGACAGGAGCTCCTATAATTCACCCCTCCACTTT,CASSGRDRSSYNSPLHF
TRBJ1-4,TRBV25-1,few,.,14,TGTGCCAGCAGTGTCCAGGGGACGGGTGAAAAACTGTTTTTT,CASSVQGTGEKLFF
TRBJ2-7,TRBV20-1,few,.,13,TGCAGTGCTAGTAGTAGCGCAACCTACGAGCAGTACTTC,CSASSSATYEQYF
TRBJ2-7,TRBV27,many,.,14,TGTGCCAGCAGTTTACAGGGTGGGTCCTACGAGCAGTACTTC,CASSLQGGSYEQYF
TRBJ2-3,TRBV6-5,few,.,16,TGTGCCAGCAGTTACTCCGCGGCAGGGGGCACAGATACGCAGTATTTT,CASSYSAAGGTDTQYF
TRBJ2-1,TRBV7-9,.,TRBD1,17,TGTGCCAGCAGCCCACAGGGGGTGCAAACCGATTACAATGAGCAGTTCTTC,CASSPQGVQTDYNEQFF
TRBJ2-1,TRBV12-5,few,.,15,TGTGCTAGTGGTTCGCAGGGCCTCCTCTACAATGAGCAGTTCTTC,CASGSQGLLYNEQFF
TRBJ1-2,TRBV2,few,TRBD1,14,TGTGCCAGCAGTGTCACAGGGGGTGAAAATGGCTACACCTTC,CASSVTGGENGYTF
TRBJ2-3,TRBV29-1,few,TRBD2,15,TGCAGCGTTGAGGTGGCGGGAGGGCCTCTGGATACGCAGTATTTT,CSVEVAGGPLDTQYF
TRBJ1-1,TRBV6-5,.,TRBD1,12,TGTGCCAGCAGCACCACAGGGGGGATGGCTTTCTTT,CASSTTGGMAFF
TRBJ2-3,TRBV7-9,.,.,15,TGTGCCAGCAGCAATAGACAGGCCCGCACAGATACGCAGTATTTT,CASSNRQARTDTQYF
TRBJ2-1,TRBV27,few,.,13,TGTGCCAGCAGTGTCCAGGTATACAATGAGCAGTTCTTC,CASSVQVYNEQFF
TRBJ1-1,TRBV12-3/TRBV12-4,many,.,13,TGTGCCAGCAGAACAGGGCTGAACACTGAAGCTTTCTTT,CASRTGLNTEAFF
TRBJ2-7,TRBV15,.,.,14,TGTGCCACCAGCAGATCAGTAGGACAAAACGAGCAGTACTTC,CATSRSVGQNEQYF
TRBJ2-7,TRBV20-1,few,.,12,TGCAGTGCTACCTCCGAGTCCTACGAGCAGTACTTC,CSATSESYEQYF
TRBJ1-2,TRBV6-5,.,TRBD1,14,TGTGCCAGCAGGAAGGACAGGGGGGGCTATGGCTACACCTTC,CASRKDRGGYGYTF
TRBJ2-1,TRBV20-1,few,TRBD2,13,TGCAGTGCCTTAGCGGGAGGGAACAATGAGCAGTTCTTC,CSALAGGNNEQFF
TRBJ2-5,TRBV7-2,.,TRBD1,16,TGTGCCAGCAGCTTAGCCGGGACAGGGTCTCCGGGGACCCAGTACTTC,CASSLAGTGSPGTQYF